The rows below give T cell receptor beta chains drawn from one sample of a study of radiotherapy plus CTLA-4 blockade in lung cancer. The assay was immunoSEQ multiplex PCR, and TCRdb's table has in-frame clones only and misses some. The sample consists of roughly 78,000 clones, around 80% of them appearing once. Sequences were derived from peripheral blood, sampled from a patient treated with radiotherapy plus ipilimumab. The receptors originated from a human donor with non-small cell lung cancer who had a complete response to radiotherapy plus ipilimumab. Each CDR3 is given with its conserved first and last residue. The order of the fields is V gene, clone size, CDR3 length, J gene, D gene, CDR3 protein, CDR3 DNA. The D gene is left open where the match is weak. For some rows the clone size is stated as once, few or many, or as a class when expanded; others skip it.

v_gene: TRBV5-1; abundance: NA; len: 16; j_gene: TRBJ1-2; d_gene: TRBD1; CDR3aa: CASNRGDRGFNYGYTF; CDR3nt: TGCGCCAGCAACCGCGGGGACAGGGGGTTTAACTATGGCTACACCTTC
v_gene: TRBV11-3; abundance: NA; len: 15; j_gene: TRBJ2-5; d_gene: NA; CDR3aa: CASSLGARSEETQYF; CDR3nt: TGTGCCAGCAGCCTAGGGGCTAGATCGGAAGAGACCCAGTACTTC
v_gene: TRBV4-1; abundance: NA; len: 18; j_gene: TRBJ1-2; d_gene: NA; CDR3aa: CASSQEGGGGGPNYGYTF; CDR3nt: TGCGCCAGCAGCCAAGAGGGAGGGGGGGGCGGCCCTAACTATGGCTACACCTTC
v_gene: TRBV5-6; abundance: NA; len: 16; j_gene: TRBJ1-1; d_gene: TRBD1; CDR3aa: CASSNIDRGHWTEAFF; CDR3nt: TGTGCCAGCAGCAACATAGACAGGGGGCATTGGACTGAAGCTTTCTTT
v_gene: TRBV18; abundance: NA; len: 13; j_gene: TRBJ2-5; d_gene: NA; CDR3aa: CASSPGREETQYF; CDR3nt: TGTGCCAGCTCACCGGGCCGAGAAGAGACCCAGTACTTC
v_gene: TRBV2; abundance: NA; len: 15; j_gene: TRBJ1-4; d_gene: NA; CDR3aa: CASSVEGGSNEKLFF; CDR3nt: TGTGCCAGCAGTGTAGAAGGAGGGAGTAATGAAAAACTGTTTTTT
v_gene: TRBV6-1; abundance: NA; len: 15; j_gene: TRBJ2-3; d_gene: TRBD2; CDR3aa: CASTVTSGSRDTQYF; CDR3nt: TGTGCCAGCACTGTGACTAGCGGGAGTAGGGATACGCAGTATTTT
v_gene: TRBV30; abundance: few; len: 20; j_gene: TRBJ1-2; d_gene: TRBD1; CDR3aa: CAWNGFREIGTDHSNYGYTF; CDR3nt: TGTGCCTGGAATGGGTTTCGAGAGATAGGGACAGACCATAGTAACTATGGCTACACCTTC
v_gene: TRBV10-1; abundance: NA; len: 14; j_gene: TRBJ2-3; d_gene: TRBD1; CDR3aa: CASSAGQGGNTQYF; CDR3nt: TGCGCCAGCAGTGCCGGACAGGGGGGAAATACGCAGTATTTT
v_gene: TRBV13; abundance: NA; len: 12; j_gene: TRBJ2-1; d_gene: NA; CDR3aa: CASSFTYNEQFF; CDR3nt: TGTGCCAGCAGCTTTACGTACAATGAGCAGTTCTTC
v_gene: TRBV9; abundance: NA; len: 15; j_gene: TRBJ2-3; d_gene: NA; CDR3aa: CASSVGIAGTDTQYF; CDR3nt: TGTGCCAGCAGCGTAGGGATAGCGGGCACAGATACGCAGTATTTT
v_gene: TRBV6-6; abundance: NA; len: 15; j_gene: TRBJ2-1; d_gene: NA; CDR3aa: CASSRRDSNYNEQFF; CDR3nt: TGTGCCAGCAGCCGGCGGGACAGCAACTACAATGAGCAGTTCTTC
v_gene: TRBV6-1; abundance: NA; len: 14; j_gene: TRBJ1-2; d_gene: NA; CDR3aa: CASSPTGGSYGYTF; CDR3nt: TGTGCCAGCAGCCCGACAGGAGGGAGCTATGGCTACACCTTC
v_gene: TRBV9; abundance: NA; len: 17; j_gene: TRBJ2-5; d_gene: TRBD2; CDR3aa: CASSGGLAGRRGETQYF; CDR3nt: TGTGCCAGCAGCGGGGGACTAGCGGGACGCCGCGGGGAGACCCAGTACTTC
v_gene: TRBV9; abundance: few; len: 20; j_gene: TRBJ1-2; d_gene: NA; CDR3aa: CASSVEPPGRRPLANYGYTF; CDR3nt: TGTGCCAGCAGCGTAGAGCCCCCAGGCAGGCGCCCTTTAGCTAACTATGGCTACACCTTC
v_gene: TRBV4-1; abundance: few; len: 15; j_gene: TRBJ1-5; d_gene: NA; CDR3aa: CASSQEDRRWGAQHF; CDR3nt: TGCGCCAGCAGCCAAGAAGACAGGCGTTGGGGGGCCCAGCATTTT
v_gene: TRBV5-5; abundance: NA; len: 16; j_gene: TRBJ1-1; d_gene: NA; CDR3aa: CASSGPVGGWDTEAFF; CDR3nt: TGTGCCAGCAGCGGCCCCGTCGGGGGTTGGGACACTGAAGCTTTCTTT
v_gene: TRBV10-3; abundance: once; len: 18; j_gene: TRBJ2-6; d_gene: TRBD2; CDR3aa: CAISEPVKSGAGANVLTF; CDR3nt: TGTGCCATCAGTGAGCCGGTCAAGAGCGGGGCCGGGGCCAACGTCCTGACTTTC
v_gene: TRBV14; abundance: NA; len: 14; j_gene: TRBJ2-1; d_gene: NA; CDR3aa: CASSQDALEYEQFF; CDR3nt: TGTGCCAGCAGCCAAGACGCGTTGGAGTATGAGCAGTTCTTC
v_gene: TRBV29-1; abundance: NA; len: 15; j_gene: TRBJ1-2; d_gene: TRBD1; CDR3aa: CSVHRGLDGEPGYTF; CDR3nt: TGCAGCGTTCACAGGGGCCTGGACGGGGAACCTGGCTACACCTTC
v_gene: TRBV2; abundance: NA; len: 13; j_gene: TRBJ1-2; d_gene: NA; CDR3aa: CASREQGYYGYTF; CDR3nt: TGTGCCAGCAGGGAACAGGGATACTATGGCTACACCTTC
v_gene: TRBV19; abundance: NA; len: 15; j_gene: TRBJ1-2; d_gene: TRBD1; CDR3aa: CASKNRGAEWNGYTF; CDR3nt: TGTGCCAGTAAGAACAGGGGGGCGGAATGGAATGGCTACACCTTC